These T cell receptor beta chains were read from a single sample in a study of CD8 T cells in Susac syndrome. TCRdb used MiXCR to reprocess the immunoSEQ multiplex PCR reads, holding one entry per CDR3 protein. The table lists 65,000 to 85,000 distinct CDR3 sequences, 80% to 95% of them singletons, with about 0.41% in the top ten. Specimen: CD8+ T cells from PBMCs. The receptors derive from a human donor with Susac syndrome. Each CDR3 is given with its conserved first and last residue. Each record gives: D gene, V gene, J gene, clone size, CDR3 protein, CDR3 DNA. A D gene is named only where the DNA matches it firmly. Some rows have no size entry. The others give once, few or many, or a class for an expanded clone.

TRBD2	TRBV7-2	TRBJ2-1	-	CASSLSSGSPGRNEQFF	TGTGCCAGCAGCTTAAGTTCCGGGAGCCCCGGGAGGAATGAGCAGTTCTTC
-	TRBV15	TRBJ1-2	-	CATSRDRGFYGYTF	TGTGCCACCAGCAGAGATCGGGGGTTTTATGGCTACACCTTC
TRBD1	TRBV5-1	TRBJ1-2	-	CASSLNTPGQGIYGYTF	TGCGCCAGCAGCTTGAATACCCCGGGACAGGGGATCTATGGCTACACCTTC
-	TRBV12-3/TRBV12-4	TRBJ1-4	-	CASSLVGRGEKLFF	TGTGCCAGCAGTTTAGTAGGGCGTGGTGAAAAACTGTTTTTT
TRBD2	TRBV7-2	TRBJ2-1	-	CASSSSSGRGYEQFF	TGTGCCAGCAGCTCATCTAGCGGGAGGGGGTATGAGCAGTTCTTC
TRBD2	TRBV25-1	TRBJ2-1	-	CASSVGTSSSNEQFF	TGTGCCAGCAGTGTCGGGACTAGTTCTTCAAATGAGCAGTTCTTC
-	TRBV28	TRBJ2-5	-	CASTTREGQGETQYF	TGTGCCAGCACCACTCGCGAGGGACAAGGAGAGACCCAGTACTTC
-	TRBV27	TRBJ2-3	-	CASSLGPTTTDTQYF	TGTGCCAGCAGTTTGGGCCCTACGACCACAGATACGCAGTATTTT
-	TRBV7-8	TRBJ2-7	once	CASSPSDDRVYEQYF	TGTGCCAGCAGCCCATCCGACGATAGGGTCTACGAGCAGTACTTC
-	TRBV9	TRBJ2-7	-	CASSGITRLVEYEQYF	TGTGCCAGCAGCGGAATAACGAGGCTCGTAGAGTACGAGCAGTACTTC
-	TRBV7-8	TRBJ1-2	once	CASSLAYDRRYGYTF	TGTGCCAGCAGCTTAGCGTACGACAGACGTTATGGCTACACCTTC
TRBD2	TRBV3-1	TRBJ2-1	-	CASSQASSGSRQFF	TGTGCCAGCAGCCAAGCGAGTAGCGGGAGTCGGCAGTTCTTC
TRBD1	TRBV29-1	TRBJ1-2	-	CSALDRANYGYTF	TGCAGCGCGCTGGACAGGGCCAACTATGGCTACACCTTC
TRBD2	TRBV6-5	TRBJ2-1	-	CASSRGTSGYNEQFF	TGTGCCAGCAGTCGGGGGACTAGCGGTTACAATGAGCAGTTCTTC
TRBD1	TRBV20-1	TRBJ2-7	once	CSALDRGKLYEQYF	TGCAGTGCACTGGACAGGGGGAAACTCTACGAGCAGTACTTC
-	TRBV10-3	TRBJ1-1	-	CATSGMNTEAFF	TGTGCCACCTCGGGGATGAACACTGAAGCTTTCTTT
TRBD2	TRBV7-6	TRBJ2-7	few	CASSLLAGVDEQYF	TGTGCCAGCAGCTTACTAGCGGGAGTCGACGAGCAGTACTTC
-	TRBV11-2	TRBJ2-7	-	CASSLALGGRDYEQYF	TGTGCCAGCAGCTTAGCCCTCGGGGGCAGGGACTACGAGCAGTACTTC
-	TRBV20-1	TRBJ1-3	-	CSAPTDSGNTIYF	TGCAGTGCCCCGACCGACTCTGGAAACACCATATATTTT
TRBD1	TRBV20-1	TRBJ2-7	-	CSARAVTGGEQYF	TGCAGTGCTAGAGCCGTGACAGGGGGCGAGCAGTACTTC
-	TRBV30	TRBJ1-1	-	CAWSQDGMNTEAFF	TGTGCCTGGAGTCAGGACGGAATGAACACTGAAGCTTTCTTT
TRBD2	TRBV20-1	TRBJ2-2	-	CSARGREGTNTGELFF	TGCAGTGCTAGAGGAAGGGAGGGAACGAACACCGGGGAGCTGTTTTTT
TRBD2	TRBV20-1	TRBJ2-5	-	CSARGGGGASPQYF	TGCAGTGCTAGAGGAGGCGGGGGGGCCAGTCCCCAGTACTTC
TRBD2	TRBV7-2	TRBJ2-7	-	CASSSTSGSSYEQYF	TGTGCCAGCAGCTCGACTAGCGGGAGCTCCTACGAGCAGTACTTC
-	TRBV27	TRBJ2-5	-	CATLFSETQYF	TGTGCCACCCTATTTAGCGAGACCCAGTACTTC
TRBD2	TRBV3-1	TRBJ2-1	-	CASSQVLAGVYNEQFF	TGTGCCAGCAGCCAAGTACTAGCGGGGGTCTACAATGAGCAGTTCTTC
-	TRBV5-8	TRBJ2-7	-	CASSFDNYEQYF	TGTGCCAGCAGCTTTGATAACTACGAGCAGTACTTC
TRBD1	TRBV2	TRBJ2-5	-	CASSADRSQETQYF	TGTGCCAGCAGTGCGGACAGGAGCCAAGAGACCCAGTACTTC
-	TRBV13	TRBJ1-1	-	CASSRGVEAFF	TGTGCCAGCAGCCGGGGCGTTGAAGCTTTCTTT
-	TRBV27	TRBJ2-2	-	CASSPGTPNTGELFF	TGTGCCAGCAGTCCCGGGACGCCCAACACCGGGGAGCTGTTTTTT
-	TRBV9	TRBJ2-2	-	CASSGPTGVGNTGELFF	TGTGCCAGCAGCGGACCCACGGGAGTTGGGAACACCGGGGAGCTGTTTTTT
TRBD1	TRBV19	TRBJ1-1	-	CASTPNGQGATEAFF	TGTGCCAGTACCCCGAATGGACAGGGGGCCACTGAAGCTTTCTTT
TRBD1	TRBV28	TRBJ2-5	-	CASSLSRDRDQETQYF	TGTGCCAGCAGTTTAAGCCGGGACAGGGACCAAGAGACCCAGTACTTC
TRBD2	TRBV29-1	TRBJ2-3	-	CSVEGLAGTQYF	TGCAGCGTTGAAGGACTAGCTGGTACGCAGTATTTT
-	TRBV5-1	TRBJ2-5	-	CASSLAPGTEETQYF	TGCGCCAGCAGCTTGGCACCAGGGACGGAAGAGACCCAGTACTTC
-	TRBV20-1	TRBJ2-3	-	CSARDTGSHNAGTQYF	TGCAGTGCTAGAGATACCGGGTCTCACAACGCGGGTACGCAGTATTTT
TRBD2	TRBV24-1	TRBJ2-1	-	CATSDLTSGVFNEQFF	TGTGCCACCAGTGACCTCACTAGCGGAGTATTCAATGAGCAGTTCTTC
TRBD1	TRBV27	TRBJ1-2	-	CASSLSTGVDGYTF	TGTGCCAGCAGTTTATCGACAGGGGTGGATGGCTACACCTTC
-	TRBV18	TRBJ1-2	-	CASSHIGKDGYTF	TGTGCCAGCTCACATATCGGGAAAGATGGCTACACCTTC
-	TRBV27	TRBJ2-7	-	CASSYRPRYEQYF	TGTGCCAGCAGTTACAGGCCACGATACGAGCAGTACTTC
TRBD2	TRBV27	TRBJ2-7	few	CASSGLAGAYEQYF	TGTGCCAGCAGTGGACTAGCGGGCGCCTACGAGCAGTACTTC
TRBD1	TRBV3-1	TRBJ2-5	-	CASSTLNSGTGPQETQYF	TGTGCCAGCAGCACGTTAAATTCCGGGACAGGGCCACAAGAGACCCAGTACTTC
-	TRBV7-2	TRBJ1-2	-	CASSQFGSQRGYGYTF	TGTGCCAGCAGCCAGTTCGGGTCTCAAAGGGGCTATGGCTACACCTTC
-	TRBV24-1	TRBJ1-1	-	CATTEGTEAFF	TGTGCCACCACCGAGGGCACTGAAGCTTTCTTT
TRBD2	TRBV6-2/TRBV6-3	TRBJ2-7	-	CASGVAGAYEQYF	TGTGCCAGTGGCGTAGCGGGGGCCTACGAGCAGTACTTC
-	TRBV12-3/TRBV12-4	TRBJ1-2	-	CASSFRGGMSAYGYTF	TGTGCCAGCAGTTTTAGGGGCGGGATGTCGGCCTATGGCTACACCTTC
-	TRBV14	TRBJ1-1	-	CASSQIGYRTAVNTEAFF	TGTGCCAGCAGCCAAATTGGCTACCGGACAGCCGTGAACACTGAAGCTTTCTTT
TRBD2	TRBV7-9	TRBJ2-1	-	CASSSAVGTSVDEQFF	TGTGCCAGCAGCTCAGCGGTCGGGACTAGCGTCGATGAGCAGTTCTTC
TRBD2	TRBV30	TRBJ2-3	-	CAWSAGTSSDTQYF	TGTGCCTGGAGTGCGGGGACTAGCTCAGATACGCAGTATTTT
TRBD1	TRBV9	TRBJ2-2	-	CASSPSQGAARELFF	TGTGCCAGCAGCCCCTCTCAGGGGGCGGCAAGGGAGCTGTTTTTT
TRBD1	TRBV5-1	TRBJ1-1	-	CASSLHRDRGLNTEAFF	TGCGCCAGCAGCTTGCACCGGGACAGGGGGCTGAACACTGAAGCTTTCTTT
-	TRBV9	TRBJ2-7	-	CASSVESAREVLSYEQYF	TGTGCCAGCAGCGTAGAATCGGCGAGGGAAGTTCTCTCCTACGAGCAGTACTTC
TRBD2	TRBV4-2	TRBJ2-2	-	CASSQGLADQTGELFF	TGTGCCAGCAGCCAAGGACTAGCGGACCAAACCGGGGAGCTGTTTTTT
TRBD1	TRBV6-8	TRBJ2-5	-	CASSPQGTDNKRTSQYF	TGTGCCAGCAGCCCGCAGGGGACAGACAACAAGAGAACGTCCCAGTACTTC
-	TRBV24-1	TRBJ1-1	-	CATSDRPPGTEAFF	TGTGCCACCAGTGACCGCCCCCCGGGGACTGAAGCTTTCTTT
-	TRBV7-9	TRBJ2-1	-	CASSLLRGEQFF	TGTGCCAGCAGTTTGCTCAGGGGTGAGCAGTTCTTC
-	TRBV19	TRBJ2-7	-	CASSPSVGPYEQYF	TGTGCCAGTAGTCCGTCGGTGGGCCCCTACGAGCAGTACTTC